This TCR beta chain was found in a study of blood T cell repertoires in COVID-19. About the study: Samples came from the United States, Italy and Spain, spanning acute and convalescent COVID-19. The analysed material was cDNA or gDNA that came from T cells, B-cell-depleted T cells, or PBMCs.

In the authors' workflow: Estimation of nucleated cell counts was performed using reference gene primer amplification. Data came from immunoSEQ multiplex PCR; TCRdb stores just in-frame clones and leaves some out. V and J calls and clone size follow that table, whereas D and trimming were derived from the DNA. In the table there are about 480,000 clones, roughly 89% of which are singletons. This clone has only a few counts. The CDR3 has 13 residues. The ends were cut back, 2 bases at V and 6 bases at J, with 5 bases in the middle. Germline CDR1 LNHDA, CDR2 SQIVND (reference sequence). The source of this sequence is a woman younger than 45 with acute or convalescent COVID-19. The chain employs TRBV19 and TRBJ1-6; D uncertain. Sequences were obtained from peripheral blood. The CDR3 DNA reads TGTGCCAGTAGTATACAGGTTAATTCACCCCTCCACTTT. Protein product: CASSIQVNSPLHF.